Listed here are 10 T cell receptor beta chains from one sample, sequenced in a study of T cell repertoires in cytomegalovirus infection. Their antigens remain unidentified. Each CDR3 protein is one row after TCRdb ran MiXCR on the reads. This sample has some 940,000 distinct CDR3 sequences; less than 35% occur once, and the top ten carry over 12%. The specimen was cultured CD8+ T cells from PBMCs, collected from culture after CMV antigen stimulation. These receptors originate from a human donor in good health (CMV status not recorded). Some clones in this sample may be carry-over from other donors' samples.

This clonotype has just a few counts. CDR3 nucleotides: TGTGCCAGCAGCCCCTCCGGGACGCTTTATGGCTACACCTTC. Encoded protein: CASSPSGTLYGYTF. This sequence joins TRBV9 and TRBJ1-2, with a weak D call TRBD1 (5 bases). This CDR3 comprises 14 residues. Trimming removed 4 bases from V and 5 bases from J, with 15 bases in between. CDR1 is SGDLS and CDR2 is YYNGEE in the germline V gene.

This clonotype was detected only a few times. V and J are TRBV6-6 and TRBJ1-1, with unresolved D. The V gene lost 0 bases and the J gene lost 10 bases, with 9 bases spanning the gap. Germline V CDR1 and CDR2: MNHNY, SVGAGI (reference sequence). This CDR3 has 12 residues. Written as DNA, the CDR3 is TGTGCCAGCAGTTACTCCGTGCTGGGAGCTTTCTTT. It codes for CASSYSVLGAFF.

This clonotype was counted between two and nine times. The CDR3 bases are TGTGCCAGCAGCGACGGACCTATCATAGATGGCTACACCTTC. It codes for CASSDGPIIDGYTF. The chain links TRBV27 to TRBJ1-2; no clear D. Germline CDR1 and CDR2: MNHEY and SMNVEV (reference sequence). This CDR3 spans 14 amino acids. Trimming cost V 6 bases and J 6 bases, with 17 bases left between them.

In DNA, the CDR3 is TGCAGTGCTCCCGAAGGAGGCCCCTATGGCTACACCTTC. Encoded protein: CSAPEGGPYGYTF. The V gene is TRBV20-1, the J gene TRBJ1-2; D not certain. The CDR3 is 13 amino acids. Trimming cost V 5 bases and J 4 bases, with 14 bases left between them. Germline CDR1 DFQATT, CDR2 SNEGSKA (reference sequence).

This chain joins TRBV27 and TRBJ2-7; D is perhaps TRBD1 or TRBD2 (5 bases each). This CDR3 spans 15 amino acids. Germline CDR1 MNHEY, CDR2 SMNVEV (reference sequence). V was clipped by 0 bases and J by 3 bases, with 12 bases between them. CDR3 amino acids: CASSLSQGTFYEQYF. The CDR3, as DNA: TGTGCCAGCAGTTTATCACAAGGGACCTTCTACGAGCAGTACTTC.

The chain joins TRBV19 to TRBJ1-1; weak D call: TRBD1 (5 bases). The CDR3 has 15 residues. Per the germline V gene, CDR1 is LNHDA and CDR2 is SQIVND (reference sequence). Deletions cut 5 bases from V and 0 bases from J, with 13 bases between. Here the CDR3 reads CASSPQPGLNTEAFF. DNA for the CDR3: TGTGCCAGTAGTCCACAACCAGGGTTGAACACTGAAGCTTTCTTT. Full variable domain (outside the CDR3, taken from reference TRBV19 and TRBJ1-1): DGGITQSPKYLFRKEGQNVTLSCEQNLNHDAMYWYRQDPGQGLRLIYYSQIVNDFQKGDIAEGYSVSREKKESFPLTVTSAQKNPTAFYLCASSPQPGLNTEAFFGQGTRLTVV.

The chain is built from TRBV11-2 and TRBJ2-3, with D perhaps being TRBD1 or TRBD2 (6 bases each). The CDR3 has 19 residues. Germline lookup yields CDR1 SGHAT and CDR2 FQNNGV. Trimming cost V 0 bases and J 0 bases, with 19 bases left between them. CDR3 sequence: CASSLDGWGAETSTDTQYF. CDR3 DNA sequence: TGTGCCAGCAGCTTAGACGGGTGGGGGGCCGAAACTAGCACAGATACGCAGTATTTT.

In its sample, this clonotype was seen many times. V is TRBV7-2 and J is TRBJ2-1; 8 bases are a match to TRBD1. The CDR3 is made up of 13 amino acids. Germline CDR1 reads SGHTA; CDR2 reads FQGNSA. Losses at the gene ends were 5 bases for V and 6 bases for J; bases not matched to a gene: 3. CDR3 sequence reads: CASSRQGINEQFF. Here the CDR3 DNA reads TGTGCCAGCAGCAGACAGGGGATCAATGAGCAGTTCTTC.

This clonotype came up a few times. The CDR3 is CASSLRAVINYGYTF. The CDR3 nucleotides read TGTGCCAGCAGCTTAAGGGCAGTCATTAACTATGGCTACACCTTC. The chain employs TRBV13 and TRBJ1-2, with D hard to call. Germline values: CDR1 PRHDT, CDR2 FYEKMQ (reference sequence). Trimming removed 2 bases from V and 1 base from J, with 11 bases in between. This CDR3 is built from 15 residues.

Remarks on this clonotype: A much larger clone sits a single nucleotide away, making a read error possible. CDR3 residues: CANSLAPGGGPGYTF. The CDR3 DNA reads as TGTGCCAACAGCTTAGCCCCAGGGGGCGGTCCTGGCTACACCTTC. V gene TRBV7-9 combines with J gene TRBJ1-2; 8 bases match TRBD1. Germline loops: CDR1 SEHNR, CDR2 FQNEAQ (reference sequence). The CDR3 runs 15 residues.